This T cell receptor (beta chain) appears in the sequencing data of a study of control samples from healthy donors and cancer patients. CDR3 length: 14 residues. Trimming stripped 5 bases from V and 0 bases from J, with 10 bases between. Germline CDR1 SGHTA, CDR2 FQGNSA. TCRdb keeps only in-frame clones here, not all; method: immunoSEQ multiplex PCR. Of 90,000 or so clones detected, roughly 90% appear once; the ten largest clones hold around 14%. The receptor comes from a woman aged 70 to 79 in good health. The chain links TRBV7-2 to TRBJ1-1; D ambiguous. Sample: blood. The CDR3 DNA reads as TGTGCCAGCAGCGGGCGGGCCTTGAACACTGAAGCTTTCTTT. Protein sequence: CASSGRALNTEAFF.